The subject of this entry is one T cell receptor (beta chain). Germline CDR1 and CDR2: MNHEY and SVGEGT. V was pared by 5 bases and J by 0 bases, with 15 bases between. The CDR3 totals 16 residues. TCRdb redid the calling of the reads with MiXCR, one entry per CDR3 protein. The table shows approximately 500,000 distinct CDR3 sequences, with roughly 29% occurring only once. The data were obtained in a study of T cell repertoires in cytomegalovirus infection. This clonotype was obtained from a human donor in good health (CMV status not recorded). Some clones in this sample may be carry-over from other donors' samples. Sequences were obtained from PBMCs. The chain uses TRBV6-2 or TRBV6-3 and TRBJ2-3; D is unclear. For the CDR3, the DNA is TGTGCCAGCAGTCCGGACCGAGTCCCTAGCACAGATACGCAGTATTTT. It is translated as CASSPDRVPSTDTQYF.